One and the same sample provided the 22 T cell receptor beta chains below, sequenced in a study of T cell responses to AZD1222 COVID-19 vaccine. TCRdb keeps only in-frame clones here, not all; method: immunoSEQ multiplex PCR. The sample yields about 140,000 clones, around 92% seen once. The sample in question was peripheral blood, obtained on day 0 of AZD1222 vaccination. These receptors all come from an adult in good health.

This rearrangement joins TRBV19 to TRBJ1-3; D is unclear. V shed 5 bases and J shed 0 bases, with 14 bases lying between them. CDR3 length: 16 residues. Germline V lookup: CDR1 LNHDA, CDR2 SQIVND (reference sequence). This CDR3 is CASSASGPISGNTIYF. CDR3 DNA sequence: TGTGCCAGTAGTGCTTCCGGGCCTATCTCTGGAAACACCATATATTTT. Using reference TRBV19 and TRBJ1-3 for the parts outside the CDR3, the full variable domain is DGGITQSPKYLFRKEGQNVTLSCEQNLNHDAMYWYRQDPGQGLRLIYYSQIVNDFQKGDIAEGYSVSREKKESFPLTVTSAQKNPTAFYLCASSASGPISGNTIYFGEGSWLTVV.

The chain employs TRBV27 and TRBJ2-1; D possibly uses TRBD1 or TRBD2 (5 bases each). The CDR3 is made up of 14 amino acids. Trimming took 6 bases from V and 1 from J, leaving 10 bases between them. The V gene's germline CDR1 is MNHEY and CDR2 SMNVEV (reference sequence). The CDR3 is CASRHEGSYNEQFF. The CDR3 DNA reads TGTGCCAGCAGACACGAGGGGTCCTACAATGAGCAGTTCTTC.

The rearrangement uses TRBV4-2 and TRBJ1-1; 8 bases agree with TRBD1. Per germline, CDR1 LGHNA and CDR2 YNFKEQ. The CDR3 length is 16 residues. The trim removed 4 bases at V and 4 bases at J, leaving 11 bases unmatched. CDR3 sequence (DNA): TGTGCCAGCAGCCTTTTACTTCCCGGACAGGGCACTGAAGCTTTCTTT. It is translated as CASSLLLPGQGTEAFF.

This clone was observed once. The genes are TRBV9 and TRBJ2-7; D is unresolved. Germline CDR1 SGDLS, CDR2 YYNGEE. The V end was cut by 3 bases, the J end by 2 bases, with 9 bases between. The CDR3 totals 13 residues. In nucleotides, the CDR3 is TGTGCCAGCAGCGCAGGACCCGCCTACGAGCAGTACTTC. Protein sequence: CASSAGPAYEQYF.

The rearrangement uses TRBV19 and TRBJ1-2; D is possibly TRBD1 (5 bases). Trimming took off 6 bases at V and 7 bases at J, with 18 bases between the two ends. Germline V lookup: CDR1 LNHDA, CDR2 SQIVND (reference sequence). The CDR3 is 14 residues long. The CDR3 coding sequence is TGTGCCAGTAGATTTGCACGGGGCGCCTCTGGCTACACCTTC. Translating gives CASRFARGASGYTF.

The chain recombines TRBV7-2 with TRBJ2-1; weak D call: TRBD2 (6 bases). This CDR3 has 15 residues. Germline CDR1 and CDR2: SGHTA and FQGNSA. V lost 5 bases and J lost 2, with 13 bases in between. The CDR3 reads CASSHSGPAYNEQFF. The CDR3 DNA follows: TGTGCCAGCAGCCATAGCGGCCCCGCCTACAATGAGCAGTTCTTC.

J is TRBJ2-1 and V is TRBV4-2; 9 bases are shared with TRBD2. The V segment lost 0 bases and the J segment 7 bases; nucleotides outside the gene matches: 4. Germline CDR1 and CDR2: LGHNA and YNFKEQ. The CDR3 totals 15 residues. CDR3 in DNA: TGTGCCAGCAGCCAAGATCCCCTAGCGGGGAATGAGCAGTTCTTC. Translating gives CASSQDPLAGNEQFF.

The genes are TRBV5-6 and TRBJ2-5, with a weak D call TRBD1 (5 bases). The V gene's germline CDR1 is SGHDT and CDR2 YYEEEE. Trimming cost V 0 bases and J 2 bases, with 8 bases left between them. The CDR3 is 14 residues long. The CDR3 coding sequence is TGTGCCAGCAGCTTGGTCACAGGTCAAGAGACCCAGTACTTC. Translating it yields CASSLVTGQETQYF.

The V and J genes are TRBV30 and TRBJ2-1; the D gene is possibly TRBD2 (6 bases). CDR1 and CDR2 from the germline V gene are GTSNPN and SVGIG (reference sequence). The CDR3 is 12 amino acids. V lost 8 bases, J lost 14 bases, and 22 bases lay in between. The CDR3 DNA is TGTGCCCCCCTCCCGGGGCGGGGTACGAAGTTCTTC. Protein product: CAPLPGRGTKFF.

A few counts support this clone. In DNA, the CDR3 is TGTGCCAGCAGCCACCCTGGGGCAGGGGGTTCACCCCTCCACTTT. Residues: CASSHPGAGGSPLHF. This chain links TRBV14 with TRBJ1-6; 7 bases match TRBD1. J lost 9 bases, V lost 3 bases, and 8 bases had no gene match. This CDR3 comprises 15 residues. CDR1 is SGHDN, CDR2 FVKESK, per germline.

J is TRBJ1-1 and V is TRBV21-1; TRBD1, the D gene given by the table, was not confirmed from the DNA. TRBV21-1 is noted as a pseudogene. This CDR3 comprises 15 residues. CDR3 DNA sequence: TGTGCCAGCAGCAAGCCCGGGGACAGGGGACCTGAAGCTTTCTTT. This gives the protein CASSKPGDRGPEAFF.

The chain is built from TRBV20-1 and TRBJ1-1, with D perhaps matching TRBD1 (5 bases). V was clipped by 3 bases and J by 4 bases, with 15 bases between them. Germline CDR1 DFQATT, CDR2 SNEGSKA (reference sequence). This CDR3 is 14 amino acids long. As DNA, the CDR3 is TGCAGTGCTAGTGGGGCAGGGATACGCACTGAAGCTTTCTTT. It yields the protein CSASGAGIRTEAFF.

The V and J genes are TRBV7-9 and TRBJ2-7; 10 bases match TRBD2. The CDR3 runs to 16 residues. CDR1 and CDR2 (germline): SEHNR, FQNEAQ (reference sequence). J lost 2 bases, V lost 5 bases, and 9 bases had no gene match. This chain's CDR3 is CASSGILAGVPYEQYF. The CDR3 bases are TGTGCCAGCAGCGGCATTCTAGCGGGGGTCCCCTACGAGCAGTACTTC.

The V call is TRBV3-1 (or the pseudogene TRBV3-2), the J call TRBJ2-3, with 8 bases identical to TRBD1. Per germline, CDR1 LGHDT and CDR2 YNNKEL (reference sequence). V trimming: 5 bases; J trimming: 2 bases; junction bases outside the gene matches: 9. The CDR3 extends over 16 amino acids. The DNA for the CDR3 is TGTGCCAGCAGCACCCGGACAGGGTCGGTCACAGATACGCAGTATTTT. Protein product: CASSTRTGSVTDTQYF.

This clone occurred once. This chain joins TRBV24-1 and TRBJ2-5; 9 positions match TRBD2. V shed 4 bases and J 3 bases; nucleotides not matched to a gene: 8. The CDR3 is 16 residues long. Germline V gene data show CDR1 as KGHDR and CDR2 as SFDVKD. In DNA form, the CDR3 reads TGTGCCACCAGTGAAGCCCTAGCGGGACATGAAGAGACCCAGTACTTC. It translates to CATSEALAGHEETQYF.

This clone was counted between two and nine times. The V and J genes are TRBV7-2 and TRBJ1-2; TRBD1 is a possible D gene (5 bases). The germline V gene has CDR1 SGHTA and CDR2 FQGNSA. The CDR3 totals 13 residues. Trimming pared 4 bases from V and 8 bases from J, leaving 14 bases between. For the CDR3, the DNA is TGTGCCAGCAGCTCCCCAGGAGGGACCGGCTACACCTTC. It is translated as CASSSPGGTGYTF.

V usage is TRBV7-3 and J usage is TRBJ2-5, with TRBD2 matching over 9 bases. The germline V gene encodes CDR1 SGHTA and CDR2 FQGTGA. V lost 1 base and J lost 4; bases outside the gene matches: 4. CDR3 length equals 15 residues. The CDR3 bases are TGTGCCAGCAGCTTAAGCGGGAGGGCCTTAGAGACCCAGTACTTC. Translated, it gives CASSLSGRALETQYF.

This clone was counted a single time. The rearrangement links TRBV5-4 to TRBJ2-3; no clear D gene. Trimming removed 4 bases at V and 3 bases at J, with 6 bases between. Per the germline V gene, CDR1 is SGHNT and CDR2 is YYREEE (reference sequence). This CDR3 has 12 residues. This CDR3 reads CASSRETDTQYF. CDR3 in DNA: TGTGCCAGCAGCCGTGAGACAGATACGCAGTATTTT.

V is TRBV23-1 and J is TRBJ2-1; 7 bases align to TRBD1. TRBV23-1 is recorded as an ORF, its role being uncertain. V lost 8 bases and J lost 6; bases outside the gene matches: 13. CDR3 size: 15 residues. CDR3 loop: CASPRDSLGSNEQFF. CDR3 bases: TGCGCCAGCCCTCGGGACAGTTTGGGTAGCAATGAGCAGTTCTTC.

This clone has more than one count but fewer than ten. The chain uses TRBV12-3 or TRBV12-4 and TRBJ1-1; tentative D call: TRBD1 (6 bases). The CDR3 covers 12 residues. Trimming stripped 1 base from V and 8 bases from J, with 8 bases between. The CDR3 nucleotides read TGTGCCAGCAGTTTAGGTGGGGGCGAAGCTTTCTTT. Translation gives CASSLGGGEAFF.

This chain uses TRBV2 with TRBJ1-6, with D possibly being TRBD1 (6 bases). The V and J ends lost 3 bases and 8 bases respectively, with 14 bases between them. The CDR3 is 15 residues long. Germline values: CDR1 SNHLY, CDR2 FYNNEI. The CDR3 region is CASSDAGGADSPLHF. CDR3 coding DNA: TGTGCCAGCAGTGACGCCGGGGGCGCAGATTCACCCCTCCACTTT.

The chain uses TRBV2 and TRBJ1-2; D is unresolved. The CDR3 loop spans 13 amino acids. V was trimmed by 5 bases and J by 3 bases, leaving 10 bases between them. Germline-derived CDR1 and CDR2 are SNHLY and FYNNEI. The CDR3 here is CASSIQEDYGYTF. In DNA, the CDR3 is TGTGCCAGCAGTATACAAGAGGACTATGGCTACACCTTC.